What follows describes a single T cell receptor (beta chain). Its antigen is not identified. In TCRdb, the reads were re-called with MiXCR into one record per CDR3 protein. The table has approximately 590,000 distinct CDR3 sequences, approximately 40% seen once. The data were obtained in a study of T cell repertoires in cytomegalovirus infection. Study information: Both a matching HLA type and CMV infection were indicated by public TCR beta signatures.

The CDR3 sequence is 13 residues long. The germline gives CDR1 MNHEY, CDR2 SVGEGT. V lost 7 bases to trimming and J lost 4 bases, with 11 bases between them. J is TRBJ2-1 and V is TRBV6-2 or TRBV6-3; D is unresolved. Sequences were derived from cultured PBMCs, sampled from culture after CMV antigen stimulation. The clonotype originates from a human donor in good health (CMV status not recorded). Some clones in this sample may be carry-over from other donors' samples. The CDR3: CASTLTGYNEQFF. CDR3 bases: TGTGCCAGCACCCTTACGGGTTACAATGAGCAGTTCTTC.